Each of the 29 T cell receptor beta chains below was sequenced from the same sample in a study of identical twins. MiXCR was run by TCRdb on the 5' RACE reads, yielding one entry per CDR3 protein. The sample holds about 520,000 distinct CDR3 sequences, around 20% seen once. The data also belong to a second study, concerning T cells expressing NK-cell markers.

The sequenced sample consisted of CD4+ T cells sorted from blood. These receptors were collected from a woman between 18 and 29 years old in good health.

The chain links TRBV20-1 to TRBJ2-7; 9 nucleotides agree with TRBD2. Germline loops: CDR1 DFQATT, CDR2 SNEGSKA (reference sequence). Trimming took 4 bases from V and 7 from J; bases not matched to a gene: 11. This CDR3 has 14 amino acids. The CDR3, as DNA: TGCAGTGCTAACCGGGCGGGAGGGTCAGGGGAGCAGTACTTC. It translates to CSANRAGGSGEQYF.

A few counts support this clonotype. The genes are TRBV10-2 and TRBJ2-1; 13 bases agree with TRBD2. J was trimmed by 9 bases and V by 8 bases; bases with no gene match: 13. Per the germline V gene, CDR1 is WSHSY and CDR2 is SAAADI. The CDR3 runs 16 residues. The CDR3 DNA reads as TGCGCCAGCGGGACTAGCGGGATAAGGTCTCGTGGTGAGCAGTTCTTC. Residues: CASGTSGIRSRGEQFF.

The chain is built from TRBV5-1 and TRBJ2-2; maybe TRBD2 (6 bases). The CDR3 runs 16 residues. Trimming removed 4 bases at V and 5 bases at J, with 18 bases between. CDR1 is SGHRS and CDR2 is YFSETQ in the germline V gene. Here the CDR3 DNA reads TGCGCCAGCAGCGGGCGTGTGCGGGGAGAAACCGGGGAGCTGTTTTTT. The encoded protein is CASSGRVRGETGELFF.

The chain recombines TRBV12-3 or TRBV12-4 with TRBJ2-7; no definite D call. The CDR3 spans 14 residues. Between the trimmed V and J ends, which lost 2 bases and 5 bases, there was a span of 13 bases. The chain's CDR3 is CASSLSWRPHEQYF. The CDR3 bases are TGTGCCAGCAGTTTATCCTGGAGACCCCACGAGCAGTACTTC.

This clonotype occurred a few times. The gene calls are TRBV5-1 and TRBJ2-3, with TRBD1 as a possible D gene (5 bases). The CDR3 totals 15 residues. The V gene lost 0 bases and the J gene lost 2 bases, with 10 bases spanning the gap. Germline values: CDR1 SGHRS, CDR2 YFSETQ. CDR3 sequence (DNA): TGCGCCAGCAGCTTGGAGGGGAATCCCACAGATACGCAGTATTTT. It specifies CASSLEGNPTDTQYF.

This clonotype was observed many times. This sequence joins TRBV6-2 or TRBV6-3 and TRBJ2-5; no firm D call. This CDR3 has 12 amino acids. The V gene lost 1 base and the J gene lost 5 bases, with 5 bases spanning the gap. Germline loops: CDR1 MNHEY, CDR2 SVGEGT. This CDR3 reads CASSYYAETQYF. CDR3 sequence (DNA): TGTGCCAGCAGTTACTATGCGGAGACCCAGTACTTC.

The chain uses TRBV20-1 and TRBJ2-1; 11 bases align to TRBD2. The CDR3 length is 14 residues. Germline CDR1 reads DFQATT; CDR2 reads SNEGSKA (reference sequence). V was clipped by 6 bases and J by 9 bases; unmatched bases: 10. The CDR3 DNA follows: TGCAGTGCGCTAAAACTAGCGGGAGTGGGTGAGCAGTTCTTC. It codes for CSALKLAGVGEQFF.

This rearrangement joins TRBV20-1 to TRBJ2-7, with D perhaps assigned TRBD1 or TRBD2 (5 bases each). Germline V CDR1 and CDR2: DFQATT, SNEGSKA (reference sequence). Between the trimmed V and J ends, which lost 5 bases and 0 bases, there was a span of 11 bases. This CDR3 has 13 residues. This CDR3 reads CSAPRDHSYEQYF. CDR3 coding DNA: TGCAGTGCTCCACGGGACCACTCCTACGAGCAGTACTTC.

The chain uses TRBV2 and TRBJ2-1, with 8 bases that match TRBD2. Trimming cost V 4 bases and J 5 bases; bases outside gene matches: 7. The CDR3 sequence is 15 residues long. Germline V CDR1 and CDR2: SNHLY, FYNNEI. This CDR3 reads CASSVPGLGNNEQFF. CDR3 DNA: TGTGCCAGCAGTGTCCCGGGACTAGGGAACAATGAGCAGTTCTTC. Filled out from reference TRBV2 and TRBJ2-1, the complete variable domain reads EPEVTQTPSHQVTQMGQEVILRCVPISNHLYFYWYRQILGQKVEFLVSFYNNEISEKSEIFDDQFSVERPDGSNFTLKIRSTKLEDSAMYFCASSVPGLGNNEQFFGPGTRLTVL.

The chain recombines TRBV6-1 with TRBJ2-7; D is ambiguous. The V gene lost 10 bases and the J gene lost 4 bases, with 23 bases spanning the gap. The CDR3 contains 15 residues. Germline CDR1 reads MNHNS; CDR2 reads SASEGT. This CDR3 reads CATPSGAAILYEQYF. CDR3 coding DNA: TGTGCCACCCCAAGTGGAGCAGCGATACTTTACGAGCAGTACTTC.

This chain joins TRBV10-3 and TRBJ1-4; TRBD1 is a possible D gene (5 bases). V was clipped by 2 bases and J by 8 bases, with 12 bases between them. CDR3 length: 14 amino acids. Germline loops: CDR1 ENHRY, CDR2 SYGVKD. CDR3 sequence reads: CAISEGGSREKLFF. The CDR3 DNA reads as TGTGCCATCAGTGAGGGGGGATCCCGCGAAAAACTGTTTTTT.

The chain links TRBV3-1 to TRBJ1-1; D is possibly TRBD1 (5 bases). V was cut by 4 bases and J by 0 bases, with 12 bases left in between. This CDR3 contains 15 residues. Germline CDR1 LGHDT, CDR2 YNNKEL (reference sequence). CDR3 bases: TGTGCCAGCAGCCTACGGGGACGGATGAACACTGAAGCTTTCTTT. This codes for CASSLRGRMNTEAFF.

This clonotype came up many times. This rearrangement joins TRBV29-1 to TRBJ2-1; a possible D gene is TRBD2 (6 bases). V shed 5 bases and J shed 15 bases, with 20 bases lying between them. Germline V gene lookup returns CDR1 SQVTM and CDR2 ANQGSEA. This CDR3 region has 12 residues. The CDR3 here is CSVLPGVGKGFF. DNA for the CDR3: TGCAGCGTTCTCCCGGGAGTGGGTAAAGGGTTCTTC.

The rearrangement joins TRBV12-3 or TRBV12-4 to TRBJ2-1; tentatively, D is TRBD2 (5 bases). Trimming took off 8 bases at V and 10 bases at J, with 21 bases between the two ends. The CDR3 consists of 14 residues. DNA of the CDR3: TGTGCCAGCTCGCTCTCCCCGAGGGCGAGGGAGCAGTTCTTC. Translating gives CASSLSPRAREQFF.

This chain uses TRBV29-1 with TRBJ2-3; D is unclear. Trimming removed 0 bases from V and 0 bases from J, with 13 bases in between. This CDR3 contains 16 residues. Germline assignment: CDR1 SQVTM and CDR2 ANQGSEA. CDR3 sequence: CSVEDRVRVSTDTQYF. CDR3 sequence (DNA): TGCAGCGTTGAAGATCGGGTCAGAGTTAGCACAGATACGCAGTATTTT.

The V call is TRBV6-2 or TRBV6-3, the J call TRBJ2-1, with 11 bases that match TRBD2. Germline CDR1 and CDR2: MNHEY and SVGEGT. V lost 5 bases to trimming and J lost 3 bases; unmatched junction nucleotides: 9. The CDR3 is made up of 17 amino acids. The CDR3 loop reads CASSPGLAGSHYNEQFF. CDR3 nucleotide sequence: TGTGCCAGCAGTCCCGGACTAGCGGGTTCCCACTACAATGAGCAGTTCTTC.

This clonotype was observed a few times. The rearrangement uses TRBV10-1 and TRBJ2-7; 9 positions agree with TRBD1. Germline CDR1 WNHNN, CDR2 SYGVQD (reference sequence). The V segment lost 5 bases and the J segment 6 bases; nucleotides outside the gene matches: 8. CDR3 length: 14 residues. CDR3 coding DNA: TGCGCCAGCAGTCAGACAGGGGGAGCGTCCGAGCAGTACTTC. Protein sequence: CASSQTGGASEQYF.

This sequence joins TRBV20-1 and TRBJ1-2; D possibly corresponds to TRBD1 (6 bases). The CDR3 loop spans 14 amino acids. The V gene lost 6 bases and the J gene lost 0 bases, with 14 bases spanning the gap. Germline-derived CDR1 and CDR2 are DFQATT and SNEGSKA (reference sequence). CDR3 sequence: CSAHRVLANYGYTF. CDR3 coding DNA: TGCAGTGCACACAGGGTTTTAGCTAACTATGGCTACACCTTC.

This clonotype has at least ten counts. V and J are TRBV20-1 and TRBJ1-5, with 9 bases lining up with TRBD1. Looked up from germline, CDR1 is DFQATT and CDR2 is SNEGSKA (reference sequence). The J segment lost 7 bases and the V segment lost 6 bases, leaving 7 bases of the junction unmatched. The CDR3 has 13 residues. CDR3 sequence: CSAGTGRGQPQHF. The CDR3 nucleotides are TGCAGTGCGGGGACAGGGCGAGGGCAGCCCCAGCATTTT.

The genes are TRBV20-1 and TRBJ2-2, with D possibly TRBD2 on 7 matching bases. This CDR3 region has 14 residues. With 5 bases removed from V and 3 bases from J, the gap between germline ends came to 13 bases. Per the germline V gene, CDR1 is DFQATT and CDR2 is SNEGSKA (reference sequence). The CDR3 sequence: CSAGRGPHTGELFF. The CDR3 DNA reads TGCAGTGCTGGGCGGGGGCCTCACACCGGGGAGCTGTTTTTT.

This clonotype showed up many times. The CDR3 reads CSAGTGAATGELFF. CDR3 DNA: TGCAGCGCCGGGACAGGGGCGGCCACCGGGGAGCTGTTTTTT. The chain is built from TRBV29-1 and TRBJ2-2, with 10 positions matching TRBD1. J was trimmed by 4 bases and V by 7 bases; bases with no gene match: 6. Germline-derived CDR1 and CDR2 are SQVTM and ANQGSEA. There are 14 residues in the CDR3.

CDR3: CASSLPGLAGIYEQYF. Here the CDR3 DNA reads TGTGCCAGCAGCTTGCCCGGACTAGCGGGAATTTACGAGCAGTACTTC. The V gene is TRBV5-5, the J gene TRBJ2-7; 12 bases align to TRBD2. Germline CDR1 reads SGHKS; CDR2 reads YYEKEE (reference sequence). Trimming cost V 1 base and J 4 bases; bases outside gene matches: 6. This CDR3 is 16 amino acids long.

This clonotype was detected a few times. The V call is TRBV12-3 or TRBV12-4, the J call TRBJ2-5; 10 nucleotides agree with TRBD1. The V and J ends lost 4 bases and 3 bases, in that order; junction bases with no gene match: 2. There are 14 residues in the CDR3. The CDR3 sequence is CASSWGTGEETQYF. The CDR3, as DNA: TGTGCCAGCAGTTGGGGGACAGGGGAAGAGACCCAGTACTTC.

The table lists this clonotype with a few counts. The chain links TRBV7-9 to TRBJ2-1; unclear D gene. This CDR3 contains 14 residues. Deletions cut 4 bases from V and 6 bases from J, with 13 bases between. CDR1 is SEHNR, CDR2 FQNEAQ, per germline (reference sequence). The CDR3 coding sequence is TGTGCCAGCAGCTACGGGCGAGTGGTCAATGAGCAGTTCTTC. It translates to CASSYGRVVNEQFF.

The sample holds a few counts of this clonotype. The V call is TRBV11-2, the J call TRBJ2-3, with D maybe TRBD2 (6 bases). The germline V gene encodes CDR1 SGHAT and CDR2 FQNNGV. This CDR3 contains 16 residues. The V gene lost 1 base and the J gene lost 3 bases, with 14 bases spanning the gap. Written as DNA, the CDR3 is TGTGCCAGCAGCTTAGTAGGTAGCGGAGGGACAGATACGCAGTATTTT. It yields the protein CASSLVGSGGTDTQYF. The whole variable domain, remainder taken from reference TRBV11-2 and TRBJ2-3, is EAGVAQSPRYKIIEKRQSVAFWCNPISGHATLYWYQQILGQGPKLLIQFQNNGVVDDSQLPKDRFSAERLKGVDSTLKIQPAKLEDSAVYLCASSLVGSGGTDTQYFGPGTRLTVL.

This clonotype was seen at least ten times. The rearrangement links TRBV2 to TRBJ2-3, with D uncertain. There are 12 residues in the CDR3. Trimming removed 5 bases from V and 0 bases from J, with 3 bases in between. Germline V gives CDR1 SNHLY, CDR2 FYNNEI. CDR3 sequence reads: CASSWSTDTQYF. The CDR3 DNA is TGTGCCAGCAGTTGGAGCACAGATACGCAGTATTTT.

This clonotype was counted between two and nine times. The gene calls are TRBV20-1 and TRBJ1-1, with 7 bases matching TRBD1. Trimming took 3 bases from V and 2 from J; bases not matched to a gene: 3. The CDR3 spans 13 residues. Germline V gene data show CDR1 as DFQATT and CDR2 as SNEGSKA (reference sequence). The CDR3 DNA reads as TGCAGTGCTAGTTACAGGGGAAACACTGAAGCTTTCTTT. This translates into CSASYRGNTEAFF.

At least ten counts were recorded for this clonotype. V is TRBV5-1 and J is TRBJ2-7; 12 nucleotides agree with TRBD1. This CDR3 is 18 amino acids long. Germline-derived CDR1 and CDR2 are SGHRS and YFSETQ. V gave up 4 bases and J gave up 4 bases; unmatched junction bases: 15. The CDR3 loop is CASSPSTWDRGRIYEQYF. The CDR3 nucleotides are TGCGCCAGCAGCCCGTCCACCTGGGACAGGGGGCGAATATACGAGCAGTACTTC.

This clonotype has ten or more counts. The CDR3 reads CASSQTVDYYNEQFF. The CDR3, as DNA: TGCGCCAGCAGCCAGACTGTGGACTATTACAATGAGCAGTTCTTC. The V call is TRBV4-3, the J call TRBJ2-1; D is perhaps TRBD2 (6 bases). Germline V lookup: CDR1 LGHNA, CDR2 YSLEER. V lost 3 bases and J lost 4, with 13 bases in between. The CDR3 contains 15 residues.